Sequencing of this T cell receptor beta chain was carried out in a study of cytomegalovirus exposure and HLA in healthy donors. Produced via immunoSEQ multiplex PCR; TCRdb's table is partial and in-frame only. Here the sample spans over 45,000 clones, 90% to 95% being singletons. The CDR3 covers 14 residues. Trimming cost V 0 bases and J 9 bases; bases outside gene matches: 5. Germline-derived CDR1 and CDR2 are SGHTA and FQGTGA. A roughly 120-subject validation cohort, separate from the approximately 670-subject first cohort, supplied the donors. The chain joins TRBV7-3 to TRBJ2-1, with 7 positions matching TRBD2. The clonotype comes from a young man in good health and CMV-seronegative. The sample was PBMCs. CDR3 nucleotide sequence: TGTGCCAGCAGCTTAACCTCGGGAGGCGGTGAGCAGTTCTTC. This sequence encodes CASSLTSGGGEQFF.